This T cell receptor beta chain was found in a study of metastatic and nonmetastatic thyroid tumors. About the study: Samples came from malignant and benign thyroid patients, and repertoires were compared across blood and tumor or nodule tissue. Findings and limits, study-wide: Malignant thyroid tumors reportedly exceeded benign nodules significantly in TCR beta diversity, with the difference appearing in blood and tumor.

In the authors' methods: Clinicopathological groups supplied CDR3 differences that were used to build a distant-metastasis classifier for papillary thyroid cancer. Using MiXCR, TCRdb re-called clones from the PCR reads. TCRdb assigned the V and J calls; the authors' analysis was not used. The sample has tens of thousands of clones, about a tenth seen once; the top ten hold less than 30%. Not a single patient had been given any form of treatment at any point before undergoing thyroid surgery. The table lists this clone with many counts. Its antigen is currently unknown. Germline V lookup: CDR1 SGDLS, CDR2 YYNGEE. The CDR3 consists of 14 residues. V gave up 2 bases and J gave up 4 bases; unmatched junction bases: 4.

The sequenced sample consisted of blood. V gene TRBV9 combines with J gene TRBJ2-7, with 9 bases matching TRBD1. The sequence derives from a female donor with papillary thyroid cancer or a benign thyroid nodule (not recorded which). Some clones in this sample may be carry-over from other donors' samples. Here the CDR3 reads CASSVGQGTYEQYF. The CDR3 DNA follows: TGTGCCAGCAGCGTGGGACAGGGCACTTACGAGCAGTACTTC.